These 17 T cell receptor beta chains share one sample of origin, sequenced in a study of blood T cell repertoires in COVID-19. Method: immunoSEQ multiplex PCR; TCRdb's copy keeps in-frame clones and lacks some. The table has hundreds of thousands of clones, nearly 90% seen once. The sequenced material came from PBMCs or T cells enriched from blood (not recorded which). The source is a woman under 30 with acute COVID-19.

The CDR3 DNA follows: TGCGCCAGCAGCCAAGTCGGTTCCGCGGCGGATACGCAGTATTTT. This encodes CASSQVGSAADTQYF. The chain uses TRBV4-1 and TRBJ2-3; the D is unclear. V was clipped by 1 base and J by 6 bases, with 14 bases between them. The CDR3 runs to 15 residues. Germline V lookup: CDR1 MGHRA, CDR2 YSYEKL.

V gene TRBV28 combines with J gene TRBJ2-1; possible D gene TRBD2, 6 bases. Germline CDR1 reads MDHEN; CDR2 reads SYDVKM. This CDR3 region has 14 residues. The V and J ends lost 5 bases and 7 bases respectively, with 15 bases between them. The CDR3 region has the DNA TGTGCCAGCAGTGTTAGCGGAGGAACGAATGAGCAGTTCTTC. Protein sequence: CASSVSGGTNEQFF.

V and J are TRBV20-1 and TRBJ2-5, with D possibly matching TRBD2 (6 bases). This CDR3 has 14 residues. The germline V gene encodes CDR1 DFQATT and CDR2 SNEGSKA (reference sequence). V shed 3 bases and J shed 5 bases, with 16 bases lying between them. CDR3 nucleotides: TGCAGTGCTAGTTCCCCCGCGGGGCCGGAGACCCAGTACTTC. This gives the protein CSASSPAGPETQYF.

CDR3 sequence reads: CATSIGTGDEQYF. The DNA of the CDR3 is TGTGCCACCAGCATCGGGACAGGGGACGAGCAGTACTTC. The chain combines TRBV15 with TRBJ2-7; 10 positions agree with TRBD1. This CDR3 has 13 amino acids. The trim removed 4 bases at V and 5 bases at J, leaving 2 bases unmatched. Germline V CDR1 and CDR2: LNHNV, YYDKDF (reference sequence).

The rearrangement links TRBV30 to TRBJ1-2; 12 bases are shared with TRBD1. Per germline, CDR1 GTSNPN and CDR2 SVGIG (reference sequence). V shed 2 bases, J shed 7 bases, and the junction held 5 bases outside the gene matches. The length of the CDR3 is 14 residues. Here the CDR3 DNA reads TGTGCCTGGAGTCTGCCGGGACAGGGGGCTGGCTACACCTTC. Its translation is CAWSLPGQGAGYTF.

This chain links TRBV7-9 with TRBJ2-1; no clear D. CDR1 is SEHNR and CDR2 is FQNEAQ in the germline V gene (reference sequence). V was pared by 0 bases and J by 1 base, with 7 bases between. This CDR3 contains 15 residues. DNA for the CDR3: TGTGCCAGCAGCTTAGCGCTCGAGTCCTACAATGAGCAGTTCTTC. Translation gives CASSLALESYNEQFF.

This clone was observed once. This chain joins TRBV19 and TRBJ2-2; 11 bases are shared with TRBD1. Germline V gives CDR1 LNHDA, CDR2 SQIVND (reference sequence). J was trimmed by 2 bases and V by 6 bases; bases with no gene match: 8. The CDR3 is made up of 17 amino acids. CDR3 amino acids: CASSLGQGARNTGELFF. The CDR3 DNA reads TGTGCCAGTAGCCTCGGACAGGGGGCGCGAAACACCGGGGAGCTGTTTTTT. The whole variable domain, filled in from reference TRBV19 and TRBJ2-2, reads DGGITQSPKYLFRKEGQNVTLSCEQNLNHDAMYWYRQDPGQGLRLIYYSQIVNDFQKGDIAEGYSVSREKKESFPLTVTSAQKNPTAFYLCASSLGQGARNTGELFFGEGSRLTVL.

CDR3 in amino acids: CASSQGVRGKVNTGELFF. Here the CDR3 DNA reads TGTGCCAGTAGTCAGGGAGTAAGGGGGAAGGTCAACACCGGGGAGCTGTTTTTT. The genes are TRBV19 and TRBJ2-2, with D possibly TRBD1 on 6 matching bases. This CDR3 region has 18 residues. V was pared by 5 bases and J by 2 bases, with 21 bases between. Looked up from germline, CDR1 is LNHDA and CDR2 is SQIVND (reference sequence).

The chain has TRBV28 and TRBJ2-3; 16 nucleotides match TRBD2. Unmatched junction bases numbered 8, after V lost 6 bases and J lost 5 bases. The CDR3 runs 17 residues. Germline lookup yields CDR1 MDHEN and CDR2 SYDVKM. The CDR3 sequence is CASSPGLAGGPQDTQYF. The CDR3 nucleotides are TGTGCCAGCAGCCCGGGACTAGCGGGAGGGCCCCAAGATACGCAGTATTTT. Full variable domain (missing parts from reference TRBV28 and TRBJ2-3): DVKVTQSSRYLVKRTGEKVFLECVQDMDHENMFWYRQDPGLGLRLIYFSYDVKMKEKGDIPEGYSVSREKKERFSLILESASTNQTSMYLCASSPGLAGGPQDTQYFGPGTRLTVL.

The chain is built from TRBV9 and TRBJ2-1; 14 nucleotides align to TRBD2. Germline V gives CDR1 SGDLS, CDR2 YYNGEE. The junction had 11 bases not matched to a gene; V was cut back by 3 bases and J by 6 bases. CDR3 length: 18 amino acids. CDR3 loop: CASSAKTGTSGRRNEQFF. DNA of the CDR3: TGTGCCAGCAGCGCCAAAACCGGGACTAGCGGGAGACGCAATGAGCAGTTCTTC. Full variable domain (missing parts from reference TRBV9 and TRBJ2-1): DSGVTQTPKHLITATGQRVTLRCSPRSGDLSVYWYQQSLDQGLQFLIQYYNGEERAKGNILERFSAQQFPDLHSELNLSSLELGDSALYFCASSAKTGTSGRRNEQFFGPGTRLTVL.

This clone was counted only a few times. The chain couples TRBV19 to TRBJ2-3, with TRBD1 identical over 9 bases. V dropped 6 bases and J dropped 1; count of bases not matched to a gene: 5. Germline V gene sequence: CDR1 LNHDA, CDR2 SQIVND (reference sequence). The CDR3 runs to 15 residues. The CDR3 sequence is CASRHRGLGTDTQYF. As DNA, the CDR3 is TGTGCCAGTAGGCACAGGGGGCTCGGCACAGATACGCAGTATTTT.

The count of this clone is one. V gene TRBV12-5 combines with J gene TRBJ2-3; tentative D call: TRBD2 (6 bases). The ends were cut back, 2 bases at V and 0 bases at J, with 18 bases in the middle. Per the germline V gene, CDR1 is LGHNT and CDR2 is FRNRAP. The CDR3 consists of 18 residues. CDR3 coding DNA: TGTGCTAGTGGTTTGACGCAAGACGGGAGAGGAAGCACAGATACGCAGTATTTT. Amino acids: CASGLTQDGRGSTDTQYF.

The V and J genes are TRBV30 and TRBJ2-7; 7 bases are shared with TRBD1. Unmatched junction bases numbered 7, after V lost 5 bases and J lost 3 bases. This CDR3 has 13 amino acids. The germline V gene has CDR1 GTSNPN and CDR2 SVGIG (reference sequence). CDR3: CAWATGTDYEQYF. CDR3 nucleotides: TGTGCCTGGGCCACCGGGACAGACTACGAGCAGTACTTC. Full variable domain (remainder filled in from reference TRBV30 and TRBJ2-7): SQTIHQWPATLVQPVGSPLSLECTVEGTSNPNLYWYRQAAGRGLQLLFYSVGIGQISSEVPQNLSASRPQDRQFILSSKKLLLSDSGFYLCAWATGTDYEQYFGPGTRLTVT.

The J gene is TRBJ1-4, the V gene TRBV13; possible D gene TRBD1, 6 bases. This CDR3 comprises 15 residues. Trimming left V 5 bases short and J 2 bases short, with 12 bases between. Per germline, CDR1 PRHDT and CDR2 FYEKMQ (reference sequence). The CDR3 sequence: CASSQYRATNEKLFF. The CDR3 DNA reads as TGTGCCAGCAGCCAATACAGGGCCACTAATGAAAAACTGTTTTTT.

The chain couples TRBV2 to TRBJ1-5, with D possibly being TRBD1 (5 bases). The germline gives CDR1 SNHLY, CDR2 FYNNEI. Trimming took 2 bases from V and 4 from J, leaving 18 bases between them. The CDR3 covers 17 residues. CDR3 residues: CASSELILTVLNQPQHF. The CDR3, as DNA: TGTGCCAGCAGTGAATTAATATTGACAGTTCTTAATCAGCCCCAGCATTTT.

This clone was recorded a few times. The chain carries TRBV27 and TRBJ1-6; D may be TRBD1 (5 bases). V was pared by 3 bases and J by 2 bases, with 8 bases between. CDR3 size: 15 residues. The germline V gene encodes CDR1 MNHEY and CDR2 SMNVEV (reference sequence). CDR3 residues: CASSFRAAYNSPLHF. The CDR3 DNA reads TGTGCCAGCAGTTTCAGGGCGGCCTATAATTCACCCCTCCACTTT.

This sequence joins TRBV18 and TRBJ1-1, with D unresolved. The CDR3 is made up of 14 amino acids. Germline CDR1 reads KGHSH; CDR2 reads LQKENI. Trimming removed 3 bases at V and 4 bases at J, with 12 bases between. The CDR3 reads CASSPEQRVTEAFF. CDR3 DNA: TGTGCCAGCTCACCGGAGCAGCGAGTCACTGAAGCTTTCTTT.